These T cell receptor beta chains were read from a single sample in a study of regulatory T cells in long-lasting Graves disease. TCRdb analysed the multiplex PCR reads with MiXCR anew, one entry per CDR3 protein. Here the sample spans about 330,000 distinct CDR3 sequences, about 17% being singletons. The same sample was also used in a study of T cells in Graves' hyperthyroidism and ophthalmopathy.

Sequencing was performed on peripheral blood mononuclear cells (PBMCs), taken at new diagnosis, from a patient treated with antithyroid drugs. The receptors here all came from a woman aged 18-29 years with Graves disease. The conserved cysteine and the conserved F or W are not part of the CDR3 here.

>TRBV30
AWSVRRYSNTEAF
>TRBV20-1
SATRGGPGGEQYNEQF
>TRBV10-2
ASSESGGGQPQH
>TRBV5-1
ASSLVLDGGYT
>TRBV7-8
ASSLDGFDRSYG
>TRBV11-2
ASSLDKGWGEQY
>TRBV6-1
ASSEGTVEPYEQY
>TRBV2
ASRGGEAF
>TRBV12-3/TRBV12-4
ASSLLRGTDTQY
>TRBV28
ASTVQGGYGYT
>TRBV20-1
SARDFRDSINEQF
>TRBV2
ASRGISPLSNEQF
>TRBV12-3/TRBV12-4
ASSFSLGGTAFTDTQY
>TRBV29-1
SVGAGLGYNEQF
>TRBV6-2/TRBV6-3
ASSSAETQY
>TRBV29-1
SVVGQLNTEAF
>TRBV4-1
ASSQDRAAGGYT
>TRBV29-1
SVRGHFRGTEKLF
>TRBV5-1
ASSLELGRASYEQY
>TRBV28
ASRGADSSSVH
>TRBV7-9
ASSLALNGYT
>TRBV6-1
ASTWSSDRDLYEQY
>TRBV11-2
ASSFLGSRTDTQY
>TRBV7-2
ASSLEGLDRVGYT
>TRBV27
ASSFTSGTGELF
>TRBV3-1
ASSQKGGRARYEQY
>TRBV7-8
ASSLRRDQPQH
>TRBV11-1
ASSPAGRGEQF
>TRBV5-1
ASSLDGGGQPQH
>TRBV3-1
ASSLRDRSSGNTIY
>TRBV28
ASSLFGGHEQY
>TRBV20-1
SARAGTGENYGYT
>TRBV6-2/TRBV6-3
ASSWPGQGEEKLF
>TRBV16
ASSQSADGYT
>TRBV6-1
ASAPIDRKFGYT
>TRBV7-2
ASSLFRSTRPQH
>TRBV6-1
ASSWDRATYEQY
>TRBV7-3
ASSLTHTHEQY
>TRBV30
AWSDSGGYEQY
>TRBV19
ASSIGGLTEAF
>TRBV20-1
SVSRGVGNQPQH
>TRBV5-1
ASRGQMNTEAF